This TCR beta chain was observed in a study of cytomegalovirus exposure and HLA in healthy donors. Findings and caveats of the study: Common viral pathogens were later found to be apparently linked to several of the most significant clusters.

CDR3 length: 15 amino acids. Germline lookup yields CDR1 MNHEY and CDR2 SVGAGI. V was cut by 5 bases and J by 7 bases, with 20 bases left in between. Primers included in the PCR were 60 Vbeta and 13 Jbeta primers. As processed by the authors: An analysis performed later counted roughly 80 million unique TCR beta chains (approximately 11 million of them shared). Sequenced by immunoSEQ multiplex PCR; TCRdb stores in-frame clones only, minus some. The V and J calls and clone size come from that table; D and trimming were worked out from the DNA. The profile shows around 100,000 clones, approximately 80% of them singletons. This clone occurred a few times. Its cognate antigen is unknown.

This clonotype originated in a woman aged 30 to 39 in good health and CMV-seronegative. The rearrangement uses TRBV6-5 and TRBJ2-5; D possibly corresponds to TRBD2 (5 bases). The sample consisted of PBMCs. DNA of the CDR3: TGTGCCAGCAGTCTATCCCGGGATTTAGGTGGGACCCAGTACTTC. Protein: CASSLSRDLGGTQYF.